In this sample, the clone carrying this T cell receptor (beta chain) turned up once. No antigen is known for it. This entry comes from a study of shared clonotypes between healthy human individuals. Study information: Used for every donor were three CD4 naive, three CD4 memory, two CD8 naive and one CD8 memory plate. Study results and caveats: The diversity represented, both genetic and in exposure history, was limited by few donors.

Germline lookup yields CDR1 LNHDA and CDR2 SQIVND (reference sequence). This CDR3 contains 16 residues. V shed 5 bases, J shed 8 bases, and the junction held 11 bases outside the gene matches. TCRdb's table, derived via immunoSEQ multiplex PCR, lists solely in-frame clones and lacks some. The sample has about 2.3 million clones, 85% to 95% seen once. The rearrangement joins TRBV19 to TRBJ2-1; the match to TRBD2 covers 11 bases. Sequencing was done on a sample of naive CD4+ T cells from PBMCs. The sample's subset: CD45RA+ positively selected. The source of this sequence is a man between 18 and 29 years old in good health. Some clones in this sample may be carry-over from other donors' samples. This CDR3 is CASSAQTSGIGYEQFF. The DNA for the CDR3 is TGTGCCAGTAGTGCTCAGACTAGCGGGATAGGGTATGAGCAGTTCTTC.